This is a list of T cell receptor beta chains from one sample in a study of type 1 regulatory T cells. These receptors are not linked to any known antigen. TCRdb recomputed calls from the reads with MiXCR, one row per CDR3 protein. The table lists fewer than 80,000 distinct CDR3 sequences, 20% to 25% of them singletons. Input material: cultured type 1 regulatory T (Tr1) cells, either the whole culture or a sorted fraction (not recorded which). These receptors came from a human donor in good health. Each CDR3 is given without its conserved first and last residue. The D gene is left open where the match is weak.

d_gene | j_gene | v_gene | CDR3aa
TRBD2 | TRBJ2-1 | TRBV28 | ASNIAGGPNEQF
. | TRBJ2-1 | TRBV7-8 | ASSLNRQDYNEQF
TRBD2 | TRBJ2-3 | TRBV5-1 | ASSLGTSLDTQY
. | TRBJ2-3 | TRBV4-1 | ASSQGLDRTQY
. | TRBJ2-5 | TRBV15 | ATSRDRGVETQY
TRBD1 | TRBJ1-2 | TRBV5-1 | ASSLLDRAYGYT
TRBD1 | TRBJ2-5 | TRBV27 | ASSLGTGRETQY
. | TRBJ2-1 | TRBV12-3/TRBV12-4 | ASSLPPAGEQF
TRBD2 | TRBJ2-1 | TRBV2 | ASTGGRWSNEQF
TRBD1 | TRBJ2-5 | TRBV5-1 | ASSRDRDQETQY
. | TRBJ1-2 | TRBV3-1 | ASSQGHPLEGYT
. | TRBJ1-6 | TRBV10-3 | ASGWTDSNSPLH
. | TRBJ2-5 | TRBV7-2 | ASSSGLQPTQY
. | TRBJ2-3 | TRBV12-3/TRBV12-4 | ASSPGDTQY
TRBD2 | TRBJ2-5 | TRBV2 | ASRGLAPGETQY
TRBD2 | TRBJ2-7 | TRBV5-1 | ASRREYEQY